This T cell receptor beta chain comes out of a study of T cell responses to AZD1222 COVID-19 vaccine. Findings and limits, study-wide: The study found Spike-specific TCR breadth and depth rose after two AZD1222 doses.

Measured with immunoSEQ multiplex PCR; TCRdb has only the in-frame clones, and not every one. The table has tens of thousands of clones, about 90% seen once. From germline, CDR1 is LGHNA and CDR2 YNFKEQ. The CDR3 runs to 16 residues. Between the trimmed V and J ends, which lost 0 bases and 7 bases, there was a span of 15 bases. Regarding this clone: Its antigen is still unknown.

The receptor comes from an adult in good health. The V call is TRBV4-2, the J call TRBJ1-4; perhaps TRBD1 as D (5 bases). The specimen was peripheral blood, collected on day 0 of MenACWY control vaccination. The CDR3 DNA reads as TGTGCCAGCAGCCAAGATTGGGGAGGGCAGGGTGAAAAACTGTTTTTT. Amino acid sequence: CASSQDWGGQGEKLFF.